This T cell receptor beta chain was profiled in a study of vaccination and CD4 T cells after COVID-19. Regarding treatment: approximately 9-day PBMC culture with coronavirus spike peptide pools or control peptides (ViraFEST assay). V lost 5 bases and J lost 2, with 12 bases in between. The CDR3 has 14 residues. Germline assignment: CDR1 MNHNS and CDR2 SASEGT. In the case of this clonotype: The target antigen is unknown.

Oncomine TCR Beta short-read sequencing was applied to DNA from cultured CD4+ T cells. TCRdb reanalysed the PCR reads using MiXCR and keeps one entry per CDR3 protein. The table shows some 10,000 distinct CDR3 sequences, with less than 40% occurring only once. The V call is TRBV6-1, the J call TRBJ2-5; D unclear. The sample taken for sequencing was CD4+ T cells from blood, cultured in vitro. The sequence was obtained from a human donor who had recovered from COVID-19. CDR3 in amino acids: CASSRVRNQETQYF. CDR3 coding DNA: TGTGCCAGCAGTCGTGTTCGAAATCAAGAGACCCAGTACTTC.